This T cell receptor beta chain was observed in a study of sequential checkpoint blockade in melanoma. Regarding treatment: randomized to nivolumab then ipilimumab (arm A) or the reverse (arm B). From germline, CDR1 is SGDLS and CDR2 YYNGEE. Trimming at V came to 4 bases and at J to 2 bases, leaving 7 bases not matched to a gene. The CDR3 covers 15 residues. Clones were read by immunoSEQ multiplex PCR, and TCRdb kept only the in-frame ones, dropping some. The sample consists of 10,000 or so clones, 45% to 60% of them appearing once. The chain joins TRBV9 to TRBJ2-3; 7 bases match TRBD2. The input for sequencing was CD8+ T cells sorted from blood (inferred from file names), taken from a patient given nivolumab and ipilimumab in sequence. The TCR comes from a human donor with melanoma. DNA for the CDR3: TGTGCCAGCAGCCCCTTTAGCGGGTACACAGATACGCAGTATTTT. Amino acid sequence: CASSPFSGYTDTQYF.